The present entry profiles one TCR beta chain with its context. The germline V gene encodes CDR1 SGHTA and CDR2 FQGNSA. The CDR3 runs to 18 residues. Germline trimming cut 4 bases from V and 3 bases from J; bases unmatched to any gene: 16. This sample is drawn from a study of blood T cell repertoires in COVID-19. Overall study: The analysed material was cDNA or gDNA that came from T cells, B-cell-depleted T cells, or PBMCs.

TCRdb keeps only in-frame clones here, not all; method: immunoSEQ multiplex PCR. The data contain tens of thousands of clones, 83% of them seen just once; the ten biggest clones take up roughly 5.6%. The J gene is TRBJ2-7, the V gene TRBV7-2; 9 nucleotides align to TRBD2. The sample was peripheral blood. This receptor was taken from a man aged 50-59 years with active COVID-19. The CDR3 sequence is CASSSQWGGRAVHYEQYF. The CDR3 DNA follows: TGTGCCAGCAGCTCACAATGGGGCGGGAGGGCCGTCCACTACGAGCAGTACTTC.